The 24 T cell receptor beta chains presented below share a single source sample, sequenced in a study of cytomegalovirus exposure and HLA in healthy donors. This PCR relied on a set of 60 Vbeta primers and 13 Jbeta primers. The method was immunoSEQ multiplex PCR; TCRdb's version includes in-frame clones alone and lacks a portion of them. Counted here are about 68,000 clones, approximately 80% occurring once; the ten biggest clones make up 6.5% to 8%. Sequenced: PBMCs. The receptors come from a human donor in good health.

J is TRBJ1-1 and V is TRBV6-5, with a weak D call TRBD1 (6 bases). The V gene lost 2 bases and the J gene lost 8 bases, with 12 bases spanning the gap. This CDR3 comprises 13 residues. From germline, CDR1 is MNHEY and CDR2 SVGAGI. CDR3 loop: CASSYRGAGEAFF. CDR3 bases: TGTGCCAGCAGTTACCGGGGGGCGGGCGAAGCTTTCTTT.

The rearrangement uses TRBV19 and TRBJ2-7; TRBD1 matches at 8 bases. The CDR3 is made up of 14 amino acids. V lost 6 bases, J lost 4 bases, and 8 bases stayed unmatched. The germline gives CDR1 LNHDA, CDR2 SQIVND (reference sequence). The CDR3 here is CASSQQGGLYEQYF. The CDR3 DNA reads TGTGCCAGTAGCCAACAGGGGGGTCTGTACGAGCAGTACTTC.

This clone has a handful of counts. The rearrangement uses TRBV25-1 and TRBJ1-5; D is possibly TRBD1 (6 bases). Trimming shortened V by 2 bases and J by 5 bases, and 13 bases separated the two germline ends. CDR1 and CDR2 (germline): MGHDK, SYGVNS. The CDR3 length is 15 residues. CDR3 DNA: TGTGCCAGCAGTGAAGGGGCAGGGGTAGATCAGCCCCAGCATTTT. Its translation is CASSEGAGVDQPQHF.

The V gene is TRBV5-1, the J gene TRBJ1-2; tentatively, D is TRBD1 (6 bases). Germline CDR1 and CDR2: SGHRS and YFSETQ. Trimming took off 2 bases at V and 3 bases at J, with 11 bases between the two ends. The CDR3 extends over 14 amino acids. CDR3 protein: CASSFEQGYYGYTF. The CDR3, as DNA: TGCGCCAGCAGCTTTGAACAGGGATACTATGGCTACACCTTC. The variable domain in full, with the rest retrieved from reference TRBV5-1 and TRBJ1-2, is KAGVTQTPRYLIKTRGQQVTLSCSPISGHRSVSWYQQTPGQGLQFLFEYFSETQRNKGNFPGRFSGRQFSNSRSEMNVSTLELGDSALYLCASSFEQGYYGYTFGSGTRLTVV.

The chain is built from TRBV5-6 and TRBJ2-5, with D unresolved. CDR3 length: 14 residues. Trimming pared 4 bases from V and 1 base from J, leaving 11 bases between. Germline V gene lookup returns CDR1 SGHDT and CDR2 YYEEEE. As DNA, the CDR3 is TGTGCCAGCAGCCCCACTGCCTTCCAAGAGACCCAGTACTTC. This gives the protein CASSPTAFQETQYF.

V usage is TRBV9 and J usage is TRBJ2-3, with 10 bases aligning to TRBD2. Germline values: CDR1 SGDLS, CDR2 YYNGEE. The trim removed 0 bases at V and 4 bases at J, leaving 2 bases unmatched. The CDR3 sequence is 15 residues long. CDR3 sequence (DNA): TGTGCCAGCAGCGTAGCCGGGACTAGCGCAGATACGCAGTATTTT. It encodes CASSVAGTSADTQYF.

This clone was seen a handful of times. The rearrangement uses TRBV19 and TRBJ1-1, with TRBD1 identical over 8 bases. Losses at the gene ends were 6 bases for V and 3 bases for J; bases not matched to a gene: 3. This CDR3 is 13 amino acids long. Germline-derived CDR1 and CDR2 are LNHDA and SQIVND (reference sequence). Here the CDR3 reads CASRSTGDTEAFF. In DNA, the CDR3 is TGTGCCAGTAGGTCGACAGGGGACACTGAAGCTTTCTTT. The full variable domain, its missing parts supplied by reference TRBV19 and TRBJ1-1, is DGGITQSPKYLFRKEGQNVTLSCEQNLNHDAMYWYRQDPGQGLRLIYYSQIVNDFQKGDIAEGYSVSREKKESFPLTVTSAQKNPTAFYLCASRSTGDTEAFFGQGTRLTVV.

The CDR3 sequence is CASSLQGDTIYF. The CDR3 nucleotides are TGCGCCAGCAGCTTGCAAGGGGACACCATATATTTT. J is TRBJ1-3 and V is TRBV5-1, with a weak D call TRBD1 (5 bases). V lost 1 base to trimming and J lost 8 bases, with 7 bases between them. Germline CDR1 is SGHRS and CDR2 is YFSETQ. The CDR3 spans 12 residues.

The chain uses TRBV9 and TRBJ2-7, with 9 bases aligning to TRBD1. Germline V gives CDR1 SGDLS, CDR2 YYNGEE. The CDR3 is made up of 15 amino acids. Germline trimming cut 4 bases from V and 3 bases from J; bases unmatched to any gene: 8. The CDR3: CASSKGQGGFYEQYF. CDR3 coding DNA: TGTGCCAGCAGCAAGGGACAGGGAGGGTTCTACGAGCAGTACTTC.

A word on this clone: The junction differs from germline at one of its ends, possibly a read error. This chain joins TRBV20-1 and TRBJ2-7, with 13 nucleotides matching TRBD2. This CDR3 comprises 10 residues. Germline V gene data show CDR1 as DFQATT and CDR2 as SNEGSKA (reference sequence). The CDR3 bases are TGCAGTGCTAGCCGGACTAGCGGGAGCTTC. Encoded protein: CSASRTSGSF.

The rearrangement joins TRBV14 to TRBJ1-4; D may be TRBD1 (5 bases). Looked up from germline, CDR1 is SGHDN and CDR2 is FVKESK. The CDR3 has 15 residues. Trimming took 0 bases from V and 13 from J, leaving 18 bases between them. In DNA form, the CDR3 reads TGTGCCAGCAGCCAAGACCCCCGGAATGGGGCCGGACTGTTTTTT. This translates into CASSQDPRNGAGLFF.

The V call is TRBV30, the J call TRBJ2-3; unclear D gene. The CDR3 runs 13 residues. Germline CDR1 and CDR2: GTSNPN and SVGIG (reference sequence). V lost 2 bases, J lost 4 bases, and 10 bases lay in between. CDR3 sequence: CAWSSRFPDTQYF. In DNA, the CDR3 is TGTGCCTGGAGTTCTAGGTTTCCAGATACGCAGTATTTT.

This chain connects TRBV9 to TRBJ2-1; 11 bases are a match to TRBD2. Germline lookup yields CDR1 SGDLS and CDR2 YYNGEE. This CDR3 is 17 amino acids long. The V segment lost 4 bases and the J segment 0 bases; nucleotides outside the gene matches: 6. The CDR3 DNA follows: TGTGCCAGCAGCAAACGACTAGCGGGGAGCTCCTACAATGAGCAGTTCTTC. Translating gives CASSKRLAGSSYNEQFF.

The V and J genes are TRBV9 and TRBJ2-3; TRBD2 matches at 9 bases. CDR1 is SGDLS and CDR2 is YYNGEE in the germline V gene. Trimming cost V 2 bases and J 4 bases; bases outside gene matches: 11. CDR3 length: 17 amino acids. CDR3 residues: CASSVAGASGVADTQYF. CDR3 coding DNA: TGTGCCAGCAGCGTCGCAGGGGCTAGCGGGGTGGCAGATACGCAGTATTTT.

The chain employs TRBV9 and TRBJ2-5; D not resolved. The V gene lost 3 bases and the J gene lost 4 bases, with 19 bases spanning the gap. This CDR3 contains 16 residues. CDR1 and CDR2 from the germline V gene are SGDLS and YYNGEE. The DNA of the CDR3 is TGTGCCAGCAGCGGTCTATACAGCCTTGATCTAGAGACCCAGTACTTC. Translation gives CASSGLYSLDLETQYF.

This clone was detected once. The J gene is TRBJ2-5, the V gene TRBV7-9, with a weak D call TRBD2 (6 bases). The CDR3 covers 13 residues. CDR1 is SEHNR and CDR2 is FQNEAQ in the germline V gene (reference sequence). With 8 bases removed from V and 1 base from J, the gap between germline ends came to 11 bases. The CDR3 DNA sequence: TGTGCCAGCGGGAGGATTCTCCAAGAGACCCAGTACTTC. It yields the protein CASGRILQETQYF.

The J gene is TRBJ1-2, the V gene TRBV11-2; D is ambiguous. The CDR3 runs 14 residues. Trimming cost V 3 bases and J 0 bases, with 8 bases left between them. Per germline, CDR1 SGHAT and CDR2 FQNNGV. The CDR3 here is CASSFSQANYGYTF. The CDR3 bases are TGTGCCAGCAGCTTTAGTCAAGCTAACTATGGCTACACCTTC.

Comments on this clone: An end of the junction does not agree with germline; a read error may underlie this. CDR3 in DNA: TGTGCCAGCGGCTTGGATGGCGGGGGACTTCGGGACCAGTACTTC. This gives the protein CASGLDGGGLRDQYF. The rearrangement joins TRBV5-4 to TRBJ2-5, with TRBD2 matching 7 bases. The germline V gene encodes CDR1 SGHNT and CDR2 YYREEE (reference sequence). This CDR3 spans 15 amino acids.

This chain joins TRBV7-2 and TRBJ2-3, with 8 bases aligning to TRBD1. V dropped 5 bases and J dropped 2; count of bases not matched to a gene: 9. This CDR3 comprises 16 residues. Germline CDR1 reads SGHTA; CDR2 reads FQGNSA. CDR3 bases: TGTGCCAGCAGCAAAGCGACAGGGGCTACCACAGATACGCAGTATTTT. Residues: CASSKATGATTDTQYF.

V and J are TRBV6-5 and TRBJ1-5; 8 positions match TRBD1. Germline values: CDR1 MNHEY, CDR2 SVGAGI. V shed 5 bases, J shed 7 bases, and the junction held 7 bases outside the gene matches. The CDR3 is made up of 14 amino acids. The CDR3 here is CASSPWTGTQPQHF. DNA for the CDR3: TGTGCCAGCAGTCCGTGGACAGGGACACAGCCCCAGCATTTT.

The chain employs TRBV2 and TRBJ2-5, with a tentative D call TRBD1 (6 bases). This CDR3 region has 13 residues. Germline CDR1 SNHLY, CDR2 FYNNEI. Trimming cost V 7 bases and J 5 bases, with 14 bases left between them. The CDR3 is CASNLQGTETQYF. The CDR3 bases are TGTGCCAGCAACCTACAGGGAACGGAGACCCAGTACTTC.

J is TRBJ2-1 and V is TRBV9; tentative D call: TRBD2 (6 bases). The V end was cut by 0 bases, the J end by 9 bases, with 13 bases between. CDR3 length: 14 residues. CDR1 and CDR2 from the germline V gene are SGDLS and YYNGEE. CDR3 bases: TGTGCCAGCAGCGTAGAGGGGACTGCGGGTGAGCAGTTCTTC. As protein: CASSVEGTAGEQFF.

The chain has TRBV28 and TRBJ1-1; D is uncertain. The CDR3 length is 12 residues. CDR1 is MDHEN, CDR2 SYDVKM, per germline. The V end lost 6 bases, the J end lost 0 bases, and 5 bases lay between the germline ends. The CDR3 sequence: CASRSVNTEAFF. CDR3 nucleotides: TGTGCCAGCAGATCGGTGAACACTGAAGCTTTCTTT.

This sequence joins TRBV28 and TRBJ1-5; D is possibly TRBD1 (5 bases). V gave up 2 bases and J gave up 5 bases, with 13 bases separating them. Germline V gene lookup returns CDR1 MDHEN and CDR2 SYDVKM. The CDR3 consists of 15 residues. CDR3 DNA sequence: TGTGCCAGCAGTTTAGCCAGGGCAGCTGATCAGCCCCAGCATTTT. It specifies CASSLARAADQPQHF.